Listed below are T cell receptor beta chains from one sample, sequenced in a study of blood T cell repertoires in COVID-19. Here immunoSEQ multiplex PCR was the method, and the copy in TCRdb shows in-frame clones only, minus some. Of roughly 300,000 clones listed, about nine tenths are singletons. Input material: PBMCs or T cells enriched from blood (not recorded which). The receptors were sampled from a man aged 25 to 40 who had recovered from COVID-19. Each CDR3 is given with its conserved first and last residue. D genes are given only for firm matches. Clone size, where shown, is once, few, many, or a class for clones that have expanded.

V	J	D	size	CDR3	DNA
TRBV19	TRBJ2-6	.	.	CASSIRSGANVLTF	TGTGCCAGTAGTATCCGCTCTGGGGCCAACGTCCTGACTTTC
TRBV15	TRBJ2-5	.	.	CATSRDSPGRETQYF	TGTGCCACCAGCAGAGATAGTCCGGGGAGAGAGACCCAGTACTTC
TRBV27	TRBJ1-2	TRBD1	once	CASSLRDRPIYGYTF	TGTGCCAGCAGTCTAAGGGACAGACCTATCTATGGCTACACCTTC
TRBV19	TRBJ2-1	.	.	CASSISRDWRYNEQFF	TGTGCCAGTAGTATCAGCCGGGACTGGAGGTACAATGAGCAGTTCTTC
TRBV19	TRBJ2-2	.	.	CASSIVTGELFF	TGTGCCAGTAGTATCGTGACCGGGGAGCTGTTTTTT
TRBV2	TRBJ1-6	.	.	CASSRTDPFGSPLHF	TGTGCCAGCAGCCGGACTGATCCTTTCGGATCACCCCTCCACTTT
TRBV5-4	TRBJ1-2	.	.	CASSSTITTGTRYGYTF	TGTGCCAGCAGCTCCACAATTACTACCGGGACACGATATGGCTACACCTTC
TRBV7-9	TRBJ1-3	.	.	CASSEGGWGNTIYF	TGTGCCAGCAGCGAAGGGGGTTGGGGAAACACCATATATTTT
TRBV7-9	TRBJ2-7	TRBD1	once	CASSLAKTGSANEQYF	TGTGCCAGCAGCTTAGCCAAGACAGGGTCCGCGAACGAGCAGTACTTC
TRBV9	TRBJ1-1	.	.	CASSVAGQNTEAFF	TGTGCCAGCAGCGTAGCTGGACAGAACACTGAAGCTTTCTTT
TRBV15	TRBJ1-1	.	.	CATSSDRRGTEAFF	TGTGCCACCAGCAGTGACCGACGGGGTACTGAAGCTTTCTTT
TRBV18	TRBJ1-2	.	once	CASSPPSVSDSRYGYTF	TGTGCCAGCTCACCACCGTCAGTGTCGGACAGCCGTTATGGCTACACCTTC
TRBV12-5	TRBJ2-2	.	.	CASGFFPTNANTGELFF	TGTGCTAGTGGTTTTTTTCCGACAAATGCGAACACCGGGGAGCTGTTTTTT
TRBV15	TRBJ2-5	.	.	CATSRAGTEKETQYF	TGTGCCACCAGCAGGGCGGGGACAGAAAAAGAGACCCAGTACTTC
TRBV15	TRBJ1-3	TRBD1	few	CATSRTNLDRGPRNTIYF	TGTGCCACCAGCAGAACGAACCTGGACAGGGGGCCCAGAAACACCATATATTTT
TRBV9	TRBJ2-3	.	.	CASSVAGGVGTDTQYF	TGTGCCAGCAGCGTAGCGGGGGGCGTAGGCACAGATACGCAGTATTTT
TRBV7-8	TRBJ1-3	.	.	CASSSGTRNTIYF	TGTGCCAGCAGCTCAGGGACAAGAAACACCATATATTTT
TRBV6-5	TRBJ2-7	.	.	CASSWGDNSYEQYF	TGTGCCAGCAGTTGGGGAGACAACTCCTACGAGCAGTACTTC
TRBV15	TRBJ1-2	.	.	CATSTGDRLGYTF	TGTGCCACCAGCACGGGAGACCGGCTCGGCTACACCTTC
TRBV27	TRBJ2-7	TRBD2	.	CASSRSGGPVYEQYF	TGTGCCAGCAGCCGGAGCGGGGGCCCGGTCTACGAGCAGTACTTC
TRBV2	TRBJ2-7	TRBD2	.	CASSSTSGPYEQYF	TGTGCCAGCAGTAGTACTAGCGGCCCCTACGAGCAGTACTTC
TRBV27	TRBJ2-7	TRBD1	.	CASSLVRGRPLDF	TGTGCCAGCAGTTTAGTAAGGGGGCGCCCCCTCGACTTC
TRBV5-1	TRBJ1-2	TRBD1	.	CASSTGDRGRNYGYTF	TGCGCCAGCAGTACCGGGGACAGGGGGCGAAACTATGGCTACACCTTC
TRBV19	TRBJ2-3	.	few	CASSPLAGADTQYF	TGTGCCAGTAGTCCGCTAGCTGGCGCAGATACGCAGTATTTT
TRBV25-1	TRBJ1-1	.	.	CASSVVGGAREAFF	TGTGCCAGCAGTGTGGTAGGGGGGGCTCGAGAAGCTTTCTTT
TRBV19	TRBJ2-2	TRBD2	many	CASSPTSAWSGELFF	TGTGCCAGTAGCCCGACTAGCGCGTGGAGCGGGGAGCTGTTTTTT
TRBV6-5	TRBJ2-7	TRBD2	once	CASSLNSGGPLEQYF	TGTGCCAGCAGCCTAAATAGCGGGGGACCTTTGGAGCAGTACTTC